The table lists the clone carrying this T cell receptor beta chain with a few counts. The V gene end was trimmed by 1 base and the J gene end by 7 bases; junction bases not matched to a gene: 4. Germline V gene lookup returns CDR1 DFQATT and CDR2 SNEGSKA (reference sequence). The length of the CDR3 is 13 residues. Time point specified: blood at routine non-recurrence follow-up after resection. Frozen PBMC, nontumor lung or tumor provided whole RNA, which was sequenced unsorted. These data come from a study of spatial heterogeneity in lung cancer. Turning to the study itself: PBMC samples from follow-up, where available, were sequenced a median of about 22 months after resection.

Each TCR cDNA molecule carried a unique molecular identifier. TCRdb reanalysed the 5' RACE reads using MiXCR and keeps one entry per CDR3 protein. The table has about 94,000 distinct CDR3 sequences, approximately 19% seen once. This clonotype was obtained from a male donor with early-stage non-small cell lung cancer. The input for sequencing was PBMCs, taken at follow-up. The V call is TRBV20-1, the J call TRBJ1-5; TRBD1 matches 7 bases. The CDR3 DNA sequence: TGCAGTGCTAGAGGACAGGGCGGACAGCCCCAGCATTTT. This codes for CSARGQGGQPQHF.